These 11 T cell receptor beta chains were all obtained from the same sample, sequenced in a study of neurological immune-mediated disorders. TCRdb re-analysed the 5' RACE reads in MiXCR, keeping a single row per CDR3 protein. Found here are some 65,000 distinct CDR3 sequences, over 4% of them singletons; the top ten hold approximately 2.7%. The source material was PBMCs. These TCRs come from a man in his fifties or sixties with multiple sclerosis.

In this sample, this clonotype turned up many times. This chain joins TRBV28 and TRBJ2-7, with no clear D. Trimming removed 2 bases at V and 4 bases at J, with 9 bases between. This CDR3 is 13 amino acids long. Germline values: CDR1 MDHEN, CDR2 SYDVKM. The CDR3 here is CASSLGYKYEQYV. The CDR3 bases are TGTGCCAGCAGTTTAGGGTACAAGTACGAGCAGTACGTC.

This clonotype was seen more than once but under ten times. The chain has TRBV15 and TRBJ1-1; a possible D gene is TRBD1 (5 bases). Germline CDR1 and CDR2: LNHNV and YYDKDF (reference sequence). The CDR3 sequence is 12 residues long. Trimming took off 5 bases at V and 6 bases at J, with 10 bases between the two ends. CDR3 sequence (DNA): TGTGCCACCAGCGAGGGGTGGCCTGAAGCTTTCTTT. Its protein product is CATSEGWPEAFF.

This clonotype was counted ten times or more. The rearrangement joins TRBV6-2 or TRBV6-3 to TRBJ2-3; a possible D gene is TRBD2 (7 bases). The V gene's germline CDR1 is MNHEY and CDR2 SVGEGT. V was pared by 0 bases and J by 4 bases, with 11 bases between. The CDR3 has 15 amino acids. Written as DNA, the CDR3 is TGTGCCAGCAGTTACTCGCGGGGGCGAGCAGATACGCAGTATTTT. The encoded protein is CASSYSRGRADTQYF.

This clonotype showed up many times. The chain links TRBV5-1 to TRBJ1-4, with D uncertain. Per the germline V gene, CDR1 is SGHRS and CDR2 is YFSETQ. Between the trimmed V and J ends, which lost 4 bases and 8 bases, there was a span of 18 bases. CDR3 length: 15 residues. The CDR3 coding sequence is TGCGCCAGCAGCCCTGCCGGCGGATCGGAGGAAAAACTGTTTTTT. Translation gives CASSPAGGSEEKLFF.

This clonotype was seen at least ten times. The V gene is TRBV19, the J gene TRBJ1-2, with a tentative D call TRBD1 (6 bases). CDR1 is LNHDA and CDR2 is SQIVND in the germline V gene (reference sequence). Trimming removed 7 bases from V and 3 bases from J, with 18 bases in between. The CDR3 is made up of 15 amino acids. The CDR3 here is CASTNQGSGDYGYTF. The DNA of the CDR3 is TGTGCCAGTACGAACCAGGGGTCCGGGGACTATGGCTACACCTTC.

This rearrangement joins TRBV15 to TRBJ1-6, with D unclear. Trimming took 3 bases from V and 1 from J, leaving 7 bases between them. The CDR3 is made up of 15 amino acids. Germline values: CDR1 LNHNV, CDR2 YYDKDF (reference sequence). The CDR3 spells CATSSRRSYNSPLHF. CDR3 in DNA: TGTGCCACCAGCAGCCGTAGGTCCTATAATTCACCCCTCCACTTT.

This clonotype has ten or more counts. The chain links TRBV7-9 to TRBJ2-7, with no clear D. Looked up from germline, CDR1 is SEHNR and CDR2 is FQNEAQ (reference sequence). V lost 3 bases and J lost 3, with 9 bases in between. This CDR3 is 13 amino acids long. Written as DNA, the CDR3 is TGTGCCAGCAGCTTCCAAAAAGGCTACGAGCAGTACGTC. This sequence encodes CASSFQKGYEQYV.

This clonotype was observed many times. J is TRBJ1-2 and V is TRBV20-1; possibly TRBD1 for D (6 bases). V was clipped by 3 bases and J by 1 base, with 18 bases between them. The CDR3 has 16 amino acids. The germline V gene has CDR1 DFQATT and CDR2 SNEGSKA (reference sequence). The CDR3 is CSARGGLRDVNYGYTF. As DNA, the CDR3 is TGCAGTGCTAGGGGGGGCCTGAGGGATGTTAACTATGGCTACACCTTC.

The sample holds many counts of this clonotype. The junction does not match germline at one end; this may be a read error. V and J are TRBV20-1 and TRBJ1-6; D gene unclear. Germline V lookup: CDR1 DFQATT, CDR2 SNEGSKA (reference sequence). This CDR3 is 12 amino acids long. CDR3 DNA sequence: TGCAGTGCTAGGGGTGGTAATTCACCCCTCAACTTT. Translating it yields CSARGGNSPLNF.

The CDR3: CASVPGVNEQFF. As DNA, the CDR3 is TGTGCCAGTGTCCCGGGGGTTAATGAGCAGTTCTTC. The V call is TRBV6-1, the J call TRBJ2-1; weak D call: TRBD2 (6 bases). V dropped 9 bases and J dropped 7 bases, with 13 bases sitting between them. The CDR3 length is 12 residues. Germline values: CDR1 MNHNS, CDR2 SASEGT.

In this sample, this clonotype turned up many times. The chain uses TRBV7-3 and TRBJ1-1; perhaps TRBD1 as D (6 bases). Trimming pared 2 bases from V and 11 bases from J, leaving 15 bases between. CDR1 and CDR2 from the germline V gene are SGHTA and FQGTGA. The length of the CDR3 is 13 residues. CDR3 sequence reads: CASSLDPGTQAFF. The CDR3 bases are TGTGCCAGCAGCTTAGACCCCGGGACACAGGCTTTCTTT. Full variable domain (missing parts from reference TRBV7-3 and TRBJ1-1): GAGVSQTPSNKVTEKGKYVELRCDPISGHTALYWYRQSLGQGPEFLIYFQGTGAADDSGLPNDRFFAVRPEGSVSTLKIQRTERGDSAVYLCASSLDPGTQAFFGQGTRLTVV.